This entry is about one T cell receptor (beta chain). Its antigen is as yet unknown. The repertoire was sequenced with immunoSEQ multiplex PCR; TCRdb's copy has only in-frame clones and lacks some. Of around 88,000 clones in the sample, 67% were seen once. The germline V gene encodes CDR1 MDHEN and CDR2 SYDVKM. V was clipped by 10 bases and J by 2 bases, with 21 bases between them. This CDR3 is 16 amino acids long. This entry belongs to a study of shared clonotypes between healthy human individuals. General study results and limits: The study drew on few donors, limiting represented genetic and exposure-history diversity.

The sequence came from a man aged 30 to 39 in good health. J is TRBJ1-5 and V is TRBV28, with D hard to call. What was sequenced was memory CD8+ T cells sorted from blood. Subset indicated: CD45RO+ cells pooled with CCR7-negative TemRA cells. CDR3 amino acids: CATQAPRAGGNQPQHF. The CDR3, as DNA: TGTGCCACCCAAGCGCCTCGGGCAGGCGGCAATCAGCCCCAGCATTTT.